This T cell receptor beta chain was profiled in a study of blood T cell repertoires in COVID-19 (dated by TCRdb to the early 2020s). Context from the whole study: Samples from collaborators originated in the United States, Italy and Spain and spanned both the acute and convalescent phases of COVID-19. Where available, HLA class I and class II types were obtained from metadata supplied by the sample provider rather than from assay-based typing. Subjects who had been exposed to COVID-19, were actively infected with it, or had recovered from it provided the deeply sampled blood TCRbeta repertoires that made up the dataset. Samples were obtained from the ongoing ImmuneRACE study (first 160 participants) and from about 1,300 subjects provided by 6 global collaborators. The prospective study material was composed of cDNA or gDNA derived from T cells, B-cell-depleted T cells, or PBMCs. The repertoires were made available in a free public database intended to serve as a resource for research on the immune response to SARS-CoV-2. The sample metadata nearly always contained a de-identified subject ID, COVID-19 status, age in years and sex. General findings and caveats noted by the study authors: Clinical and demographic metadata were provided uncurated, with the amount varying by source and participant.

From the cysteine up to the phenylalanine, the CDR3 has a length of 15 residues. Only the CDR3 DNA stays, 45 bases, in frame from base 1. From a lookup of the germline V gene, CDR1 and CDR2 are MDHEN and SYDVKM. Unmatched junction bases come to 7, with V trimmed by 2 bases and J by 6 bases. One collaborating source in Seattle enrolled patients while the patients were actively infected and followed the patients over time throughout the course of disease. Each collaborating institution followed its own protocols to collect whole blood in K2EDTA tubes. For TCRbeta analysis, collaborator samples were shipped as frozen whole blood, as isolated PBMCs, or as DNA extracted from either sample type. Points on this clone: Its antigen has not been determined. The input lacks base qualities; no much larger clone sits a single base away.

TCRbeta CDR3 regions were amplified from genomic DNA by means of the immunoSEQ Assay, a bias-controlled multiplex PCR. As for the authors' bioinformatics: Nucleated cell counts per sample were estimated from amplification of reference gene primers within the assay. To quantify the absolute abundance of each unique TCRbeta CDR3 rearrangement, sequence reads were collapsed and filtered. For each sample, productive Simpson clonality was calculated as the square root of Simpson's diversity index over productive rearrangements. The immuneACCESS repertoire file appears here via TCRdb, limited to in-frame rearrangements. These files lack a portion of the clones; in checked studies, under half of the deficit traces to unresolved V genes, and the cause of the others is not known. From that table come the V and J calls and clone size; the DNA was used to work out D and trimming. The sample profile shows approximately 170,000 clones; 86% of them were found once. The ten top clones hold approximately 11% of the sample.

This clonotype originated in a woman aged 55-70 years with COVID-19, enrolled during active disease. The sample taken for sequencing was peripheral blood. The chain is made from TRBV28 and TRBJ1-5, with 7 bases aligning to TRBD1. The CDR3 corresponds to CASSLPTGNSQPQHF. Read as DNA, the sequence is TGTGCCAGCAGTTTACCGACAGGGAATAGTCAGCCCCAGCATTTT.